This entry lists 11 T cell receptor beta chains sequenced from one sample in a study of spatial heterogeneity in lung cancer. Time point meaning: sample taken at primary tumor resection. Whole RNA came from tumor, nontumor lung or frozen PBMC and was sequenced without being sorted. TCRdb reprocessed the 5' RACE reads via MiXCR and lists one record per CDR3 protein. This table holds some 5,000 distinct CDR3 sequences, 28% found once. The sample in question was PBMCs, obtained at surgery. The receptors here all came from a male donor with early-stage non-small cell lung cancer.

The chain combines TRBV7-9 with TRBJ2-1; 7 bases map to TRBD1. Germline CDR1 is SEHNR and CDR2 is FQNEAQ (reference sequence). Trimming removed 4 bases from V and 2 bases from J; junction bases left unmatched: 8. The CDR3 is 16 residues long. The CDR3 sequence is CASSSGAGGTYNEQFF. DNA of the CDR3: TGTGCCAGCAGCTCTGGGGCAGGGGGAACCTACAATGAGCAGTTCTTC.

Worth noting for this clonotype: One end of the junction is discordant with germline, which a read error may explain. The J gene is TRBJ2-4, the V gene TRBV6-6; 8 bases map to TRBD1. Looked up from germline, CDR1 is MNHNY and CDR2 is SVGAGI (reference sequence). This CDR3 has 12 residues. CDR3 DNA: TGTGCCAGCAGTTACGTGCAGGGGGCTCCGGACTTC. Translation gives CASSYVQGAPDF.

This clonotype was seen ten or more times. This chain connects TRBV2 to TRBJ1-4; D is ambiguous. The CDR3 contains 14 residues. V dropped 5 bases and J dropped 0 bases, with 7 bases sitting between them. Germline assignment: CDR1 SNHLY and CDR2 FYNNEI. CDR3 sequence reads: CASSILSTNEKLFF. CDR3 DNA: TGTGCCAGCAGTATCCTTTCAACTAATGAAAAACTGTTTTTT.

This clonotype was found once. The chain is built from TRBV6-1 and TRBJ1-1, with TRBD1 as a possible D gene (5 bases). V dropped 3 bases and J dropped 3 bases, with 11 bases sitting between them. Germline CDR1 MNHNS, CDR2 SASEGT. This CDR3 comprises 14 residues. CDR3 protein: CASSDPGRDTEAFF. The CDR3 nucleotides are TGTGCCAGCAGTGATCCAGGGAGAGACACTGAAGCTTTCTTT.

This clonotype was observed a few times. The rearrangement links TRBV4-2 to TRBJ2-3, with D hard to call. Trimming pared 0 bases from V and 2 bases from J, leaving 9 bases between. The germline CDR1 and CDR2 sequences are LGHNA and YNFKEQ. CDR3 length: 15 amino acids. CDR3 sequence reads: CASSQDRVPTDTQYF. CDR3 nucleotide sequence: TGTGCCAGCAGCCAAGATCGGGTCCCCACAGATACGCAGTATTTT.

The chain has TRBV16 and TRBJ1-2, with D tentatively TRBD1 (5 bases). The V end lost 4 bases, the J end lost 4 bases, and 25 bases lay between the germline ends. CDR3 length equals 18 residues. The germline V gene has CDR1 KGHSY and CDR2 FQNENV. The CDR3 sequence: CASSRFLRITGTTYGYTF. For the CDR3, the DNA is TGTGCCAGCAGCCGTTTCCTCCGGATCACAGGCACCACCTATGGCTACACCTTC.

This clonotype has more than one count but fewer than ten. The V call is TRBV27, the J call TRBJ2-2, with D possibly TRBD2 on 6 matching bases. CDR1 is MNHEY and CDR2 is SMNVEV in the germline V gene (reference sequence). The CDR3 loop spans 14 amino acids. Trimming left V 7 bases short and J 4 bases short, with 13 bases between. Written as DNA, the CDR3 is TGTGCCAGCAAATTCGGGAGAGGCACCGGGGAGCTGTTTTTT. Protein product: CASKFGRGTGELFF.

This clonotype came up many times. This chain joins TRBV20-1 and TRBJ2-1, with 9 bases aligning to TRBD2. V dropped 6 bases and J dropped 4; count of bases not matched to a gene: 13. Germline V gene sequence: CDR1 DFQATT, CDR2 SNEGSKA (reference sequence). The CDR3 has 16 residues. CDR3 DNA: TGCAGTGCAACACGCACCCCTAGCGGGGCATACAATGAGCAGTTCTTC. It is translated as CSATRTPSGAYNEQFF.

The chain employs TRBV11-3 and TRBJ2-5; 8 nucleotides line up with TRBD1. Germline trimming cut 1 base from V and 5 bases from J; bases unmatched to any gene: 6. The CDR3 is 15 amino acids. Germline assignment: CDR1 SGHNT and CDR2 YENEEA. The CDR3 here is CASSLAAGGKETQYF. In nucleotides, the CDR3 is TGTGCCAGCAGCTTAGCGGCAGGGGGCAAGGAGACCCAGTACTTC.

This clonotype was picked up a small number of times. This chain uses TRBV11-2 with TRBJ2-6, with 9 bases identical to TRBD1. CDR1 and CDR2 (germline): SGHAT, FQNNGV. The ends lost 4 bases at V and 4 bases at J; junction bases unmatched: 8. This CDR3 has 17 amino acids. The CDR3 bases are TGTGCCAGCAGCTCCGGGACAGGGTTATTCGGGGCCAACGTCCTGACTTTC. Translation gives CASSSGTGLFGANVLTF.

This sequence joins TRBV7-3 and TRBJ2-1, with a possible D match to TRBD1 (6 bases). In germline, CDR1 is SGHTA, CDR2 FQGTGA. The CDR3 runs 14 residues. V shed 1 base and J shed 5 bases, with 9 bases lying between them. The CDR3 bases are TGTGCCAGCAGCTTAATGGACAGCAACAATGAGCAGTTCTTC. It encodes CASSLMDSNNEQFF.